The T cell receptor (beta chain) described here comes from a study of neurological immune-mediated disorders. General study results and limits: No sharing of CDR3 amino acid sequences was observed among expanded clones across subjects, suggesting private repertoires in all groups.

This clonotype was detected ten times or more. Its cognate antigen is unknown. The authors produced cDNA by 5'RACE using 10-nucleotide random UMIs. TCRdb ran MiXCR on the 5' RACE reads and lists one entry per CDR3 protein. The profile shows about 59,000 distinct CDR3 sequences, more than 9.5% of them singletons. The CDR3 is 14 amino acids. Between the trimmed V and J ends, which lost 0 bases and 5 bases, there was a span of 9 bases. In germline, CDR1 is SGHRS, CDR2 YFSETQ. The sequencing sample was made of PBMCs. This receptor was obtained from an older woman with HTLV-1-associated myelopathy (HAM/TSP). This chain connects TRBV5-1 to TRBJ2-1; possibly TRBD2 for D (6 bases). CDR3 in amino acids: CASSLGGANNEQFF. CDR3 sequence (DNA): TGCGCCAGCAGCTTGGGCGGGGCGAACAATGAGCAGTTCTTC.